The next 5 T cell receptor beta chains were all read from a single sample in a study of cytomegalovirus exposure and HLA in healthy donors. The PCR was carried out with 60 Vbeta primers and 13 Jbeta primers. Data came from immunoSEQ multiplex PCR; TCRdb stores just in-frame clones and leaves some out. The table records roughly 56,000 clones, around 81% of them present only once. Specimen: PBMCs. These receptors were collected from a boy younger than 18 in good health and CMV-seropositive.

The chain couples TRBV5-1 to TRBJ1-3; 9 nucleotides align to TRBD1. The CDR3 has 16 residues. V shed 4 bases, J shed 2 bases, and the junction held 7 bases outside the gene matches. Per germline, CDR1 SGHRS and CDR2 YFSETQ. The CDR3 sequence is CASSTGTGPAGNTIYF. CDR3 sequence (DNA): TGCGCCAGCAGCACCGGGACAGGGCCGGCTGGAAACACCATATATTTT.

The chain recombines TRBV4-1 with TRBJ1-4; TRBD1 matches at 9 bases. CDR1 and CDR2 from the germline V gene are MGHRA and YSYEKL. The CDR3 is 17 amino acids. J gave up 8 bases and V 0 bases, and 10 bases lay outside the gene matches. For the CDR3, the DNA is TGCGCCAGCAGCCAAGAACAGCCGGGACAGGGAGTAGAAAAACTGTTTTTT. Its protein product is CASSQEQPGQGVEKLFF.

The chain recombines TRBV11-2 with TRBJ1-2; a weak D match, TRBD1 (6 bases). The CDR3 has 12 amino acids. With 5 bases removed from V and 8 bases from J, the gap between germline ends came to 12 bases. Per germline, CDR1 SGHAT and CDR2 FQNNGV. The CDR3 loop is CASSLQGSGYTF. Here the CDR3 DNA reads TGTGCCAGCAGCCTACAGGGAAGCGGCTACACCTTC.

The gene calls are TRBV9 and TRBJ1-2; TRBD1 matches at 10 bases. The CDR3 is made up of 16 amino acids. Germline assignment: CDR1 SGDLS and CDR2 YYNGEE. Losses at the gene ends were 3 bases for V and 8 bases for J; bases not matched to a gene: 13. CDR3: CASSATGTGDVEGYTF. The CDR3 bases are TGTGCCAGCAGCGCCACCGGGACAGGGGATGTGGAGGGCTACACCTTC.

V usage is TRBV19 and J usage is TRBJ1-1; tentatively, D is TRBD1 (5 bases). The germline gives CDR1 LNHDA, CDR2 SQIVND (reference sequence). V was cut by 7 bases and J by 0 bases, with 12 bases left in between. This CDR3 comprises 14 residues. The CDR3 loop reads CASTIRGLNTEAFF. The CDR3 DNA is TGTGCCAGTACCATCCGGGGGTTGAACACTGAAGCTTTCTTT. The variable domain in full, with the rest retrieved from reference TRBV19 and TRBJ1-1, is DGGITQSPKYLFRKEGQNVTLSCEQNLNHDAMYWYRQDPGQGLRLIYYSQIVNDFQKGDIAEGYSVSREKKESFPLTVTSAQKNPTAFYLCASTIRGLNTEAFFGQGTRLTVV.